The TCR beta chain described here comes from a study of shared clonotypes between healthy human individuals. Study-level information: A couple of women and three men aged 18 to 49 made up the donors. CD4 naive and memory got three plates each, CD8 naive two, CD8 memory one.

Whole-study results and caveats: Naive subsets usually exceeded memory subsets in estimated richness.

Study processing details: Quality scores were absent from the junction-only immunoSEQ sequences, so filtering differed. TCRdb's copy holds only in-frame clones and misses some; the assay was immunoSEQ multiplex PCR. V, J and clone size are those of that table, while D and trimming were read from the DNA. This table holds some 2.3 million clones, about 92% found once. About this clone: Antigen unknown.

CDR3 size: 12 residues. Germline V gives CDR1 MDHEN, CDR2 SYDVKM. The V end lost 6 bases, the J end lost 9 bases, and 11 bases lay between the germline ends. The clonotype comes from a man aged 18-30 years in good health. Some clones in this sample may be carry-over from other donors' samples. The rearrangement joins TRBV28 to TRBJ1-4; no firm D call. The sample was naive CD4+ T cells from PBMCs. Subset denoted: CD45RA+ positively selected. Here the CDR3 reads CASRPDRKKLFF. The CDR3 DNA sequence: TGTGCCAGCAGACCCGATAGAAAAAAACTGTTTTTT.